In this sample, the clone carrying this T cell receptor beta chain turned up once. What it recognizes is unknown. Clones were read by immunoSEQ multiplex PCR, and TCRdb kept only the in-frame ones, dropping some. The sample lists 170,000 or so clones; approximately 90% were seen once. The data were taken from a study of T cell responses to AZD1222 COVID-19 vaccine. The study, taken as a whole, reports: Sampling that yielded the repertoires occurred only after the peak T cell response. White British people made up most donors, females outnumbered males, and clonal diversity was possibly underestimated. Regions 160-218 and 743-854 dominated among vaccine-associated CD4 TCRs spanning spike. The reported proportion of spike-specific TCRs targeting unmutated variant regions was nearly half.

The CDR3 is 13 residues long. The V gene's germline CDR1 is SGHTS and CDR2 YDEGEE. V was shortened by 0 bases and J by 1 base, with 4 bases between the two germline ends. This TCR derives from an adult in good health. This material consisted of peripheral blood, taken on day 0 of AZD1222 vaccination. The V and J genes are TRBV5-8 and TRBJ1-1; D unclear. The CDR3 region is CASSLERNTEAFF. CDR3 nucleotides: TGTGCCAGCAGCTTGGAAAGGAACACTGAAGCTTTCTTT.